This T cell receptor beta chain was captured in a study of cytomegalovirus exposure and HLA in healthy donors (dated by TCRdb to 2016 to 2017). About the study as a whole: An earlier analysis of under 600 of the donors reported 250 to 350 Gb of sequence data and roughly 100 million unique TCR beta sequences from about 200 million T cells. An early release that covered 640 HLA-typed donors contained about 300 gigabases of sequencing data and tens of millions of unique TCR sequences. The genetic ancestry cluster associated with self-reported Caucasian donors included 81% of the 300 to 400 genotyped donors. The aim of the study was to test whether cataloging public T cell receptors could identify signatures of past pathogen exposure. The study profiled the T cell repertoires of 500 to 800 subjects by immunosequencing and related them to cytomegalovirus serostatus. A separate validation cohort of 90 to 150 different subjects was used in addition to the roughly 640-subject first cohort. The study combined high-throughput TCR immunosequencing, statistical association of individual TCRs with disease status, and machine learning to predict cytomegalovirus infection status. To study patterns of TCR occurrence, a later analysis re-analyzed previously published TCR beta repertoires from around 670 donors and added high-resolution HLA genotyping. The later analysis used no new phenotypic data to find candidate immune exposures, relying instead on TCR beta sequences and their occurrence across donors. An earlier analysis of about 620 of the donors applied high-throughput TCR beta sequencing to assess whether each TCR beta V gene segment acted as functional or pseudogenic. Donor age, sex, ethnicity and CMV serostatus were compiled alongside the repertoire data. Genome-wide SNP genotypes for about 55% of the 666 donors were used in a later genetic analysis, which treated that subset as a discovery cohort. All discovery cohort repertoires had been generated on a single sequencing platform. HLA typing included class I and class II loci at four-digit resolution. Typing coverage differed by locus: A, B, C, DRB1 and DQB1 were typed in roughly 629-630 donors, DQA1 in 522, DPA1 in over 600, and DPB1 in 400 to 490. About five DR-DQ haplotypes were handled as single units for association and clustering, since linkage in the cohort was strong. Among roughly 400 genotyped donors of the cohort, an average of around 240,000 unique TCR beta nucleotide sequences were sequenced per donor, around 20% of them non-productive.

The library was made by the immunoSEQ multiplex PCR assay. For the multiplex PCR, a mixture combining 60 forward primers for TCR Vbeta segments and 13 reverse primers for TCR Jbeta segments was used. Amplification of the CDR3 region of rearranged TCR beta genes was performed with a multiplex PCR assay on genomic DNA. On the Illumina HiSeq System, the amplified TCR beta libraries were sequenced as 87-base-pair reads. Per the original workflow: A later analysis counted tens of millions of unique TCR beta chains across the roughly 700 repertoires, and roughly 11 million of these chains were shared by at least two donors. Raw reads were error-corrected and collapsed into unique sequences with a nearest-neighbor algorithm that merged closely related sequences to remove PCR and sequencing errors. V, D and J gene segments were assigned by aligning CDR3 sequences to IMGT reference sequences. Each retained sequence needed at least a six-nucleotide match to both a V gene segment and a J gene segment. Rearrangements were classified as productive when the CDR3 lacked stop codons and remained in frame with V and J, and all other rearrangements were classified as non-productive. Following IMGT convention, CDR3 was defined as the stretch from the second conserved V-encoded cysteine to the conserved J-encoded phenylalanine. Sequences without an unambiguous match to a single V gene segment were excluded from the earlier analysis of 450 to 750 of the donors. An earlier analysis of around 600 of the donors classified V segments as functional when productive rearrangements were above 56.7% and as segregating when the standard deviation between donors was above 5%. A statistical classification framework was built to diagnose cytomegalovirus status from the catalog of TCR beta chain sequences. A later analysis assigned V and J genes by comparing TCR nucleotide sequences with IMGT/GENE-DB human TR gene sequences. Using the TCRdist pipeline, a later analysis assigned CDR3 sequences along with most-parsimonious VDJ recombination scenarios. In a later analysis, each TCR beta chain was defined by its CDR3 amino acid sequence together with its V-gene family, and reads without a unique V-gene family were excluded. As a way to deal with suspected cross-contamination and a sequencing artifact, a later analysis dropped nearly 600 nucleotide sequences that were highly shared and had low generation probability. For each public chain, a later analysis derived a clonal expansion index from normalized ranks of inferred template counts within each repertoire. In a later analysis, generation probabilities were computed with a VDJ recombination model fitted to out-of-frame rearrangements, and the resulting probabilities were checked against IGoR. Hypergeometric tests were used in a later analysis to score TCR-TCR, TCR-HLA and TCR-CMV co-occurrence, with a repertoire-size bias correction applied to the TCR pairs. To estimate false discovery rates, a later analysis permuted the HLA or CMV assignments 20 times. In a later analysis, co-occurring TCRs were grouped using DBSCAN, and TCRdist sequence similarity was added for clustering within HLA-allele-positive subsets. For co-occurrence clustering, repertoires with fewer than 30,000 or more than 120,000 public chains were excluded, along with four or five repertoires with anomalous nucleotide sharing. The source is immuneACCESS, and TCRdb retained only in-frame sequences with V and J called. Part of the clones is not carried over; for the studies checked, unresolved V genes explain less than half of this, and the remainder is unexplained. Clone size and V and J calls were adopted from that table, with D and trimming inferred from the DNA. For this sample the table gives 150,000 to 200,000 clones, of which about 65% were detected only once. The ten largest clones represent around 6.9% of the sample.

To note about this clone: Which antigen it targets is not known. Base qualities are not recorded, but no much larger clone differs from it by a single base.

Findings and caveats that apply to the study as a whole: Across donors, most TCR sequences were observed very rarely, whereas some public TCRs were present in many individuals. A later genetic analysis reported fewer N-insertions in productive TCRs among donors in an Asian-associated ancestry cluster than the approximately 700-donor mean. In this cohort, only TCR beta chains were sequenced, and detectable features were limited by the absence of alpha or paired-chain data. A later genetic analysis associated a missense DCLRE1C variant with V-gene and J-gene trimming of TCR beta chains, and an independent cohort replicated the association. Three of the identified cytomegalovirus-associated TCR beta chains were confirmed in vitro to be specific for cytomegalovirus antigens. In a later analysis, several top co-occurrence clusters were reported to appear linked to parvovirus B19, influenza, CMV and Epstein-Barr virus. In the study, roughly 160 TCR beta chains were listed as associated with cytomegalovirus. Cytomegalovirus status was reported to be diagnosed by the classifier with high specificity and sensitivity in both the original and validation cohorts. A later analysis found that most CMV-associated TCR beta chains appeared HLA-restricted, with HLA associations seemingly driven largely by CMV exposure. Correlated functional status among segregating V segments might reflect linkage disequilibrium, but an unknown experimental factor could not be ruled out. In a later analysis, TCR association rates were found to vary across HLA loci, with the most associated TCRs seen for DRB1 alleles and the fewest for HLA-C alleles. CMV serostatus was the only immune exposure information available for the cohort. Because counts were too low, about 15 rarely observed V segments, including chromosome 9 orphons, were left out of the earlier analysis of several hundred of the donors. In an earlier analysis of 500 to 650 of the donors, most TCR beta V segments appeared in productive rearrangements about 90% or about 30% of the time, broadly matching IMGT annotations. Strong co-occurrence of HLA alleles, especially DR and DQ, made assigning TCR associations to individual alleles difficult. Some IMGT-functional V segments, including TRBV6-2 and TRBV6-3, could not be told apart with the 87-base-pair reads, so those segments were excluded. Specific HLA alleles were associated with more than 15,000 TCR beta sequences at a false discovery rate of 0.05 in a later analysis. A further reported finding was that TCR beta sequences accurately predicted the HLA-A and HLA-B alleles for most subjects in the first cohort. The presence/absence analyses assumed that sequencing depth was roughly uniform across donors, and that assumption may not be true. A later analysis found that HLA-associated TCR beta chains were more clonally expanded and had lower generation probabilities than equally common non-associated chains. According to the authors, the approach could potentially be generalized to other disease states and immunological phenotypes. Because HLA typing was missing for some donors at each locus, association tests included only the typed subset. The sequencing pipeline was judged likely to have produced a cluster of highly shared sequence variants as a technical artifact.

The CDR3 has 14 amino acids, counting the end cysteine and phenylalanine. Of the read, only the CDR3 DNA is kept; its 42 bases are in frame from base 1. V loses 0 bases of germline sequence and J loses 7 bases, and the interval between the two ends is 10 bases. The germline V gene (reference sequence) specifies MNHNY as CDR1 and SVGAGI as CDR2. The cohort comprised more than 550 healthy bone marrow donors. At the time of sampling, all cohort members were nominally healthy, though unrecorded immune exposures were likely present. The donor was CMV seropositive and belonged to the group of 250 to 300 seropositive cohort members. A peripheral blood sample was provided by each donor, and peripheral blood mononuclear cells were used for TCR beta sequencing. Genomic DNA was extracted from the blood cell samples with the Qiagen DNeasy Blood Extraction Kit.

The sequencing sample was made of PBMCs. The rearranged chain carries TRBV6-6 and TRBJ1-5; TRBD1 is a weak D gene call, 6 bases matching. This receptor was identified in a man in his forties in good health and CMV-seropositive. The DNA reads TGTGCCAGCAGTTACTCGGGGGCGAGGCAGCCCCAGCATTTT. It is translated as CASSYSGARQPQHF.